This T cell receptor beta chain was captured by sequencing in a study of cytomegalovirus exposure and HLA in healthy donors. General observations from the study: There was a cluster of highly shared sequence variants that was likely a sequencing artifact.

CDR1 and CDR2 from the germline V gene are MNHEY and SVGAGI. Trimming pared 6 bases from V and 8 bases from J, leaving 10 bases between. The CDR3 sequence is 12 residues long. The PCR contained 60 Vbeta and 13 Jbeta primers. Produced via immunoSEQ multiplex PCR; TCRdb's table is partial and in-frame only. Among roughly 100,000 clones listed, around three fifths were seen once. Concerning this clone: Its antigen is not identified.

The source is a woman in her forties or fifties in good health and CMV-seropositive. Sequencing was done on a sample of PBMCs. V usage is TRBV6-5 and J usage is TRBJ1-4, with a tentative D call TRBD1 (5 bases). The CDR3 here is CASRQGGEKLFF. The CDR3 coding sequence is TGTGCCAGCAGGCAGGGTGGCGAAAAACTGTTTTTT.